Below are 32 T cell receptor beta chains sequenced from a single sample in a study of shared clonotypes between healthy human individuals. Data came from immunoSEQ multiplex PCR; TCRdb stores just in-frame clones and leaves some out. Among some 490,000 clones listed, over 75% were seen once. The sample was PBMCs. The origin of the receptors is a woman between 40 and 50 years old in good health. Some clones in this sample may be carry-over from other donors' samples.

Note on this clone: A much bigger clone sits one base away, suggesting this may be a read error. This chain uses TRBV5-1 with TRBJ2-7; 8 bases align to TRBD1. This CDR3 is 14 amino acids long. Germline V CDR1 and CDR2: SGHRS, YFSETQ. Germline trimming cut 3 bases from V and 7 bases from J; bases unmatched to any gene: 9. CDR3 residues: CASSSSQGAWEQYF. The CDR3 DNA follows: TGCGCCAGCAGCTCCAGTCAGGGGGCGTGGGAGCAGTACTTC. Using reference TRBV5-1 and TRBJ2-7 for the parts outside the CDR3, the full variable domain is KAGVTQTPRYLIKTRGQQVTLSCSPISGHRSVSWYQQTPGQGLQFLFEYFSETQRNKGNFPGRFSGRQFSNSRSEMNVSTLELGDSALYLCASSSSQGAWEQYFGPGTRLTVT.

The rearrangement uses TRBV5-1 and TRBJ2-1; TRBD2 matches 9 bases. The CDR3 length is 17 residues. With V trimmed by 0 bases and J by 6 bases, 10 bases remained unmatched. Germline lookup yields CDR1 SGHRS and CDR2 YFSETQ. The CDR3 nucleotides are TGCGCCAGCAGCTTGGCTCTAGCGGGATCCCCACTCAATGAGCAGTTCTTC. Protein: CASSLALAGSPLNEQFF.

This chain links TRBV7-8 with TRBJ1-3, with TRBD1 matching over 7 bases. With 0 bases clipped from V and 0 bases from J, the junction kept 2 bases outside the gene matches. Looked up from germline, CDR1 is SGHVS and CDR2 is FQNEAQ. This CDR3 is built from 16 residues. CDR3 bases: TGTGCCAGCAGCTTAGCAGGGACAGTCTCTGGAAACACCATATATTTT. Protein sequence: CASSLAGTVSGNTIYF.

The V call is TRBV20-1, the J call TRBJ2-5; D might be TRBD2 (6 bases). This CDR3 is built from 11 residues. The germline V and J ends were trimmed by 3 bases and 6 bases, with 8 bases remaining between them. From germline, CDR1 is DFQATT and CDR2 SNEGSKA (reference sequence). The CDR3: CSASGSKTQYF. CDR3 in DNA: TGCAGTGCTAGCGGGAGTAAGACCCAGTACTTC.

The chain recombines TRBV25-1 with TRBJ1-1, with 8 bases aligning to TRBD1. Per germline, CDR1 MGHDK and CDR2 SYGVNS. This CDR3 has 12 residues. The V gene end was trimmed by 5 bases and the J gene end by 8 bases; junction bases not matched to a gene: 4. CDR3 nucleotide sequence: TGTGCCAGCAGTCTCTGGACAGGGGAAGCTTTCTTT. It codes for CASSLWTGEAFF.

This chain connects TRBV18 to TRBJ1-2, with TRBD1 matching 9 bases. The CDR3 has 18 residues. Germline CDR1 and CDR2: KGHSH and LQKENI. J gave up 0 bases and V 3 bases, and 11 bases lay outside the gene matches. The CDR3 bases are TGTGCCAGCTCACCCTTAACCGGGACAGGGACTTCTAACTATGGCTACACCTTC. Its translation is CASSPLTGTGTSNYGYTF.

This clone appeared once. The chain employs TRBV18 and TRBJ2-7; weak D call: TRBD2 (5 bases). Per the germline V gene, CDR1 is KGHSH and CDR2 is LQKENI. The CDR3 covers 14 residues. V was shortened by 1 base and J by 6 bases, with 13 bases between the two germline ends. CDR3 nucleotide sequence: TGTGCCAGCTCACCACAGCGGCAGTTGGCCGAGCAGTACTTC. Residues: CASSPQRQLAEQYF.

The rearrangement joins TRBV28 to TRBJ1-4; 8 bases agree with TRBD1. Unmatched junction bases numbered 5, after V lost 4 bases and J lost 1 base. This CDR3 region has 16 residues. Per the germline V gene, CDR1 is MDHEN and CDR2 is SYDVKM. The CDR3 sequence: CASSSPRGLTNEKLFF. The DNA of the CDR3 is TGTGCCAGCAGTTCCCCCAGGGGGCTAACTAATGAAAAACTGTTTTTT.

On this clone: Given a far larger clone just one base away, this is likely a sequencing read error. The chain joins TRBV30 to TRBJ2-5, with D unresolved. The germline V gene has CDR1 GTSNPN and CDR2 SVGIG (reference sequence). The CDR3 totals 12 residues. This chain's CDR3 is CAWRFPQGTQYF. DNA of the CDR3: TGTGCCTGGAGATTCCCACAAGGGACCCAGTACTTC.

The chain carries TRBV28 and TRBJ1-2, with a possible D match to TRBD1 (5 bases). Germline assignment: CDR1 MDHEN and CDR2 SYDVKM. The CDR3 sequence is 13 residues long. The V end was cut by 4 bases, the J end by 8 bases, with 14 bases between. This CDR3 reads CASSSSDKVGYTF. Written as DNA, the CDR3 is TGTGCCAGCAGTTCCTCGGACAAGGTGGGCTACACCTTC.

Concerning this clone: At one boundary the junction diverges from the germline segment, which might be a read error. Other DNA sequences from this sample encode an identical CDR3 as well. The V call is TRBV30, the J call TRBJ2-2; TRBD2 aligns across 9 bases. There are 15 residues in the CDR3. CDR1 GTSNPN and CDR2 SVGIG come from the germline V gene (reference sequence). The CDR3 loop is CAWEGGLAGTGELFF. The CDR3 bases are TGTGCCTGGGAGGGGGGGCTAGCGGGAACCGGAGAGCTGTTTTTT.

The chain links TRBV28 to TRBJ2-2, with D unresolved. The germline CDR1 and CDR2 sequences are MDHEN and SYDVKM. V shed 3 bases and J shed 6 bases, with 14 bases lying between them. This CDR3 spans 15 amino acids. The chain's CDR3 is CASSFVSGVAGELFF. Here the CDR3 DNA reads TGTGCCAGCAGTTTTGTTTCAGGCGTGGCCGGGGAGCTGTTTTTT.

The chain recombines TRBV2 with TRBJ2-1; the match to TRBD2 covers 10 bases. After removal of 6 bases from V and 4 bases from J, the junction contained 6 bases not matched to a gene. Germline CDR1 reads SNHLY; CDR2 reads FYNNEI. The CDR3 covers 15 residues. CDR3 coding DNA: TGTGCCAGCAGAGCCGCTAGCGGGAGTTACAATGAGCAGTTCTTC. Amino acid sequence: CASRAASGSYNEQFF.

Notes on this clone: A far more abundant clone sits one base away, making this likely a read error. Other DNA sequences within the sample encode an identical CDR3. The rearrangement joins TRBV6-4 to TRBJ1-1, with a possible D match to TRBD1 (5 bases). Trimming cost V 3 bases and J 6 bases, with 14 bases left between them. Germline values: CDR1 MRHNA, CDR2 SNTAGT. The CDR3 covers 14 residues. CDR3 coding DNA: TGTGCCAGCAGTGAGGCAACAGGTTCACCTGAAGCTTTCTTT. Translating it yields CASSEATGSPEAFF.

This chain joins TRBV5-6 and TRBJ2-1; 13 nucleotides match TRBD2. V lost 6 bases, J lost 3 bases, and 12 bases stayed unmatched. CDR1 is SGHDT and CDR2 is YYEEEE in the germline V gene. The CDR3 length is 18 residues. CDR3 loop: CASTIGLAGETNYNEQFF. In nucleotides, the CDR3 is TGTGCCAGCACAATCGGACTAGCGGGAGAAACGAACTACAATGAGCAGTTCTTC.

The gene calls are TRBV30 and TRBJ1-5, with TRBD1 as a possible D gene (5 bases). Per the germline V gene, CDR1 is GTSNPN and CDR2 is SVGIG (reference sequence). This CDR3 contains 9 residues. Trimming removed 5 bases from V and 16 bases from J, with 12 bases in between. CDR3 sequence: CAWGGPNHF. CDR3 nucleotide sequence: TGTGCCTGGGGGGGACCGAATCATTTT. Full variable domain (missing parts from reference TRBV30 and TRBJ1-5): SQTIHQWPATLVQPVGSPLSLECTVEGTSNPNLYWYRQAAGRGLQLLFYSVGIGQISSEVPQNLSASRPQDRQFILSSKKLLLSDSGFYLCAWGGPNHFGDGTRLSIL.

This clone has just one count. The V and J genes are TRBV28 and TRBJ2-4, with D perhaps matching TRBD2 (6 bases). V was pared by 5 bases and J by 8 bases, with 16 bases between. This CDR3 contains 14 residues. Germline assignment: CDR1 MDHEN and CDR2 SYDVKM. CDR3 coding DNA: TGTGCCAGCAGTCCGGCCATGGGGGAGGACATTCAGTACTTC. As protein: CASSPAMGEDIQYF.

This sequence joins TRBV28 and TRBJ1-5; tentatively, D is TRBD1 (5 bases). V lost 2 bases to trimming and J lost 0 bases, with 20 bases between them. The CDR3 is 19 amino acids. CDR1 is MDHEN, CDR2 SYDVKM, per germline. CDR3 in amino acids: CASSLGGTRGVYSNQPQHF. CDR3 in DNA: TGTGCCAGCAGTTTAGGGGGGACTCGAGGGGTTTATAGCAATCAGCCCCAGCATTTT.

The chain carries TRBV5-1 and TRBJ2-5; 10 bases are shared with TRBD1. The CDR3 contains 15 residues. The J segment lost 3 bases and the V segment lost 4 bases, leaving 6 bases of the junction unmatched. CDR1 and CDR2 from the germline V gene are SGHRS and YFSETQ. This CDR3 is CASSKAGTGEETQYF. The CDR3 DNA is TGCGCCAGCAGCAAGGCCGGGACAGGGGAAGAGACCCAGTACTTC.

The chain combines TRBV7-7 with TRBJ2-1; 7 bases fit TRBD2. Germline trimming cut 1 base from V and 2 bases from J; bases unmatched to any gene: 2. This CDR3 region has 15 residues. Germline assignment: CDR1 SSHAT and CDR2 FNYEAQ (reference sequence). In DNA form, the CDR3 reads TGTGCCAGCAGCTTAGGGGAGGGCCCCTACAATGAGCAGTTCTTC. Translating gives CASSLGEGPYNEQFF.

This clone came up once. It differs at one base from a far larger clone, so likely a read error. The chain has TRBV7-2 and TRBJ2-4; no definite D call. V was shortened by 8 bases and J by 3 bases, with 11 bases between the two germline ends. CDR3 length: 13 residues. CDR1 and CDR2 (germline): SGHTA, FQGNSA. The CDR3 region has the DNA TGTGCCAGCCGATCCACGAACAAAAACATTCAGTACTTC. Residues: CASRSTNKNIQYF.

The gene calls are TRBV4-1 and TRBJ1-5; D might be TRBD1 (5 bases). The CDR3 runs 15 residues. CDR1 and CDR2 (germline): MGHRA, YSYEKL. V lost 2 bases, J lost 0 bases, and 8 bases lay in between. CDR3 sequence (DNA): TGCGCCAGCAGCCAACGGGGGGGTAGCAATCAGCCCCAGCATTTT. As protein: CASSQRGGSNQPQHF.

Details on this clone: With a far larger clone one base away, a read error is the likely cause. In the same sample, other DNA sequences code for this CDR3. This rearrangement joins TRBV5-4 to TRBJ2-1, with D tentatively TRBD1 (6 bases). Germline V lookup: CDR1 SGHNT, CDR2 YYREEE (reference sequence). The V end was cut by 9 bases, the J end by 6 bases, with 13 bases between. The CDR3 runs to 12 residues. CDR3 bases: TGTGCCACTGGAACCAGGGGCAATGAGCAGTTCTTC. Its translation: CATGTRGNEQFF.

This clone was seen a single time. The rearrangement uses TRBV10-3 and TRBJ1-4, with D possibly TRBD1 on 5 matching bases. Germline V CDR1 and CDR2: ENHRY, SYGVKD. This CDR3 is built from 13 residues. V was pared by 5 bases and J by 8 bases, with 12 bases between. CDR3 DNA: TGTGCCATCAGTCCCAGGGTCTCCGAAAAACTGTTTTTT. It specifies CAISPRVSEKLFF.

The V and J genes are TRBV19 and TRBJ1-2, with D tentatively TRBD1 (6 bases). The ends were cut back, 3 bases at V and 4 bases at J, with 12 bases in the middle. The CDR3 is 14 residues long. CDR1 and CDR2 from the germline V gene are LNHDA and SQIVND (reference sequence). CDR3 sequence: CASSISGAIYGYTF. CDR3 nucleotides: TGTGCCAGTAGTATTTCGGGGGCAATCTATGGCTACACCTTC.

The rearrangement joins TRBV19 to TRBJ2-5, with 12 bases fitting TRBD1. The CDR3 loop spans 15 amino acids. The germline CDR1 and CDR2 sequences are LNHDA and SQIVND (reference sequence). With V trimmed by 4 bases and J by 6 bases, 6 bases remained unmatched. The DNA for the CDR3 is TGTGCCAGTAGTAGGGGACAGGGGGCGCGAAAGACCCAGTACTTC. This translates into CASSRGQGARKTQYF. Drawing the rest from reference TRBV19 and TRBJ2-5, the complete variable domain is DGGITQSPKYLFRKEGQNVTLSCEQNLNHDAMYWYRQDPGQGLRLIYYSQIVNDFQKGDIAEGYSVSREKKESFPLTVTSAQKNPTAFYLCASSRGQGARKTQYFGPGTRLLVL.

The chain has TRBV7-9 and TRBJ1-4; D not certain. Trimming took 5 bases from V and 7 from J, leaving 20 bases between them. The CDR3 covers 16 residues. CDR1 SEHNR and CDR2 FQNEAQ come from the germline V gene (reference sequence). CDR3 residues: CASSPGLFSGGEKLFF. The CDR3 DNA reads TGTGCCAGCAGCCCTGGCCTGTTTAGTGGTGGTGAAAAACTGTTTTTT.

The V and J genes are TRBV10-3 and TRBJ2-7; 8 positions agree with TRBD1. The junction had 7 bases not matched to a gene; V was cut back by 10 bases and J by 2 bases. Germline V lookup: CDR1 ENHRY, CDR2 SYGVKD. The CDR3 extends over 13 amino acids. Here the CDR3 DNA reads TGTGCCACGACAGGGGCTTTTGCCTACGAGCAGTACTTC. Translated, it gives CATTGAFAYEQYF.

The rearrangement joins TRBV6-5 to TRBJ2-5, with D possibly being TRBD1 (6 bases). The CDR3 has 15 amino acids. From germline, CDR1 is MNHEY and CDR2 SVGAGI. V shed 0 bases and J shed 4 bases, with 12 bases lying between them. The CDR3 protein is CASSYSGGSVETQYF. For the CDR3, the DNA is TGTGCCAGCAGTTACTCAGGGGGATCAGTAGAGACCCAGTACTTC.

DNA for the CDR3: TGCAGCGGCTCTCTGGGTAGCGACTACAATGAGCAGTTCTTC. Amino acid sequence: CSGSLGSDYNEQFF. V usage is TRBV29-1 and J usage is TRBJ2-1, with TRBD2 as a possible D gene (5 bases). The CDR3 is made up of 14 amino acids. CDR1 is SQVTM, CDR2 ANQGSEA, per germline. The V and J ends lost 7 bases and 3 bases respectively, with 16 bases between them.

The CDR3 DNA reads as TGTGCCAGCAGCCCCCTCGTGGGTAGCGGGTCGGCGAATGAGCAGTTCTTC. This encodes CASSPLVGSGSANEQFF. The chain carries TRBV14 and TRBJ2-1, with 7 bases aligning to TRBD2. Germline CDR1 is SGHDN and CDR2 is FVKESK. The CDR3 has 17 residues. V lost 4 bases and J lost 7; bases outside the gene matches: 16.

The chain employs TRBV18 and TRBJ2-5; tentative D call: TRBD1 (6 bases). The germline CDR1 and CDR2 sequences are KGHSH and LQKENI. V lost 3 bases to trimming and J lost 4 bases, with 15 bases between them. The CDR3 has 15 residues. CDR3 DNA sequence: TGTGCCAGCTCACCGATACAGGGTGGAGTAGAGACCCAGTACTTC. Its translation: CASSPIQGGVETQYF.